This record covers a single T cell receptor (beta chain). This entry belongs to a study of T cell changes during pregnancy in multiple sclerosis. Looked up from germline, CDR1 is LNHNV and CDR2 is YYDKDF (reference sequence). The CDR3 covers 16 residues. V was pared by 6 bases and J by 8 bases, with 16 bases of the junction left unmatched. The data were produced by immunoSEQ multiplex PCR, yet TCRdb's version contains in-frame clones alone and is incomplete. The table includes about 100,000 clones, 91% detected once. Sequencing was performed on peripheral blood, taken in the second trimester of pregnancy. This TCR was sampled from a female donor with multiple sclerosis, enrolled in a pregnancy study. V gene TRBV15 combines with J gene TRBJ2-1, with 7 nucleotides matching TRBD2. In DNA, the CDR3 is TGTGCCACCAGGGGTGCAGGTCTAGCGGCGATTGATGAGCAGTTCTTC. This gives the protein CATRGAGLAAIDEQFF.